Presented here are 13 T cell receptor beta chains from one specimen sequenced in a study of T cells in Graves' hyperthyroidism and ophthalmopathy. The TCR beta CDR3 regions underwent amplification using RNA transcripts as the source. TCR CDR3 regions were first amplified by RT-PCR with HTBI primers. TCRdb redid the calling of the multiplex PCR reads with MiXCR, one entry per CDR3 protein. Seen here are some 92,000 distinct CDR3 sequences, around 42% observed once, and the top ten hold around 9.6%. The material sequenced was peripheral blood or thyroid tissue (not recorded which). All receptors come from a woman in her twenties or thirties with Graves' hyperthyroidism.

The rearrangement links TRBV6-5 to TRBJ2-3; 7 bases fit TRBD1. V lost 2 bases to trimming and J lost 3 bases; unmatched junction nucleotides: 2. This CDR3 has 14 amino acids. CDR1 is MNHEY, CDR2 SVGAGI, per germline. CDR3 protein: CASSYDRATDTQYF. DNA for the CDR3: TGTGCCAGCAGTTACGACAGGGCGACAGATACGCAGTATTTT.

The rearrangement links TRBV20-1 to TRBJ1-5, with D tentatively TRBD1 (5 bases). Trimming removed 4 bases from V and 9 bases from J, with 16 bases in between. The CDR3 runs 13 residues. The V gene's germline CDR1 is DFQATT and CDR2 SNEGSKA (reference sequence). The CDR3 nucleotides are TGCAGTGCTACGGGGGGGGGGACCGGGCCCCAGCATTTT. It is translated as CSATGGGTGPQHF.

At least ten counts were recorded for this clonotype. This chain connects TRBV6-1 to TRBJ1-1, with TRBD1 matching over 8 bases. Germline-derived CDR1 and CDR2 are MNHNS and SASEGT. Unmatched junction bases numbered 14, after V lost 1 base and J lost 1 base. This CDR3 is 19 amino acids long. The CDR3 DNA reads as TGTGCCAGCAGTGAAGGGGTGCCGACAGGGGTTTTATGGAACACTGAAGCTTTCTTT. Protein sequence: CASSEGVPTGVLWNTEAFF.

At least ten counts were recorded for this clonotype. The chain has TRBV6-5 and TRBJ2-7, with D hard to call. The CDR3 has 12 residues. The germline gives CDR1 MNHEY, CDR2 SVGAGI. V lost 2 bases, J lost 9 bases, and 11 bases lay in between. The CDR3 region has the DNA TGTGCCAGCAGTTACCCCGGACGGGCGCAGTACTTC. As protein: CASSYPGRAQYF.

Only one count was recorded for this clonotype. The chain combines TRBV20-1 with TRBJ1-2; 10 nucleotides line up with TRBD1. The CDR3 has 14 residues. J was trimmed by 8 bases and V by 3 bases; bases with no gene match: 9. The V gene's germline CDR1 is DFQATT and CDR2 SNEGSKA (reference sequence). The CDR3 DNA reads TGCAGTGCTAGTCCCGGGACAGGGGCTAGGGGCTACACCTTC. Translated, it gives CSASPGTGARGYTF.

This clonotype was seen many times. The rearrangement links TRBV4-1 to TRBJ1-5, with D perhaps TRBD1 (6 bases). Germline CDR1 MGHRA, CDR2 YSYEKL. The V end lost 5 bases, the J end lost 9 bases, and 14 bases lay between the germline ends. The CDR3 contains 13 residues. The CDR3 loop is CASSWTASWPQHF. The CDR3 DNA reads TGCGCCAGCAGCTGGACAGCAAGCTGGCCCCAGCATTTT.

V and J are TRBV28 and TRBJ1-1; unclear D gene. Trimming stripped 10 bases from V and 4 bases from J, with 16 bases between. The CDR3 spans 13 residues. The germline gives CDR1 MDHEN, CDR2 SYDVKM. This CDR3 is CATNNNFGTEAFF. The CDR3 nucleotides are TGTGCCACCAACAACAACTTTGGCACTGAAGCTTTCTTT.

This clonotype was counted many times. The J gene is TRBJ2-7, the V gene TRBV4-1; TRBD2 aligns across 11 bases. This CDR3 is 16 amino acids long. The V segment lost 3 bases and the J segment 2 bases; nucleotides outside the gene matches: 6. The germline CDR1 and CDR2 sequences are MGHRA and YSYEKL. The CDR3 loop is CASSHGAGLAAYEQYF. The CDR3 DNA follows: TGCGCCAGCAGCCATGGAGCGGGACTAGCGGCCTACGAGCAGTACTTC.

The chain is built from TRBV10-3 and TRBJ2-5, with D possibly called TRBD1 or TRBD2 (6 bases each). This CDR3 region has 13 residues. CDR1 is ENHRY, CDR2 SYGVKD, per germline. V lost 6 bases and J 4 bases, leaving 12 bases between the germline ends. The CDR3 region has the DNA TGTGCCATCAGCCCGGGGGCGGGAGAGACCCAGTACTTC. Residues: CAISPGAGETQYF.

The sample holds many counts of this clonotype. The chain has TRBV14 and TRBJ2-5, with D perhaps TRBD1 or TRBD2 (5 bases each). The length of the CDR3 is 17 residues. The V gene's germline CDR1 is SGHDN and CDR2 FVKESK. With 2 bases removed from V and 3 bases from J, the gap between germline ends came to 19 bases. In DNA, the CDR3 is TGTGCCAGCAGCCAAACTTTTCCCGGGACGTTCGAAGAGACCCAGTACTTC. Its translation is CASSQTFPGTFEETQYF.

This clonotype occurred many times. The rearrangement joins TRBV18 to TRBJ2-5; D gene ambiguous. V was cut by 8 bases and J by 3 bases, with 13 bases left in between. CDR1 is KGHSH and CDR2 is LQKENI in the germline V gene. This CDR3 contains 13 residues. This CDR3 reads CASAWASKETQYF. In DNA form, the CDR3 reads TGTGCCAGCGCCTGGGCGTCGAAAGAGACCCAGTACTTC.

In regard to this clonotype: The CDR3 carries no conserved terminal phenylalanine or tryptophan, so it likely arises from a read error. The chain is built from TRBV15 and TRBJ2-7; D uncertain. Between the trimmed V and J ends, which lost 0 bases and 4 bases, there was a span of 10 bases. CDR1 is LNHNV and CDR2 is YYDKDF in the germline V gene (reference sequence). CDR3 length: 14 amino acids. The CDR3 loop reads CATSREGSPYEQYL. Written as DNA, the CDR3 is TGTGCCACCAGCAGAGAGGGCAGCCCTTACGAGCAGTACCTC.

About this clonotype itself: One junction end disagrees with the germline gene, perhaps due to a read error. CDR3 DNA sequence: TGTGCCAACAGCCCCAGGTCAGAGGGGACCTACGAGCAGTACTTC. Translating it yields CANSPRSEGTYEQYF. V usage is TRBV7-9 and J usage is TRBJ2-7, with D perhaps assigned TRBD1 or TRBD2 (5 bases each). Germline values: CDR1 SEHNR, CDR2 FQNEAQ (reference sequence). This CDR3 spans 15 amino acids.